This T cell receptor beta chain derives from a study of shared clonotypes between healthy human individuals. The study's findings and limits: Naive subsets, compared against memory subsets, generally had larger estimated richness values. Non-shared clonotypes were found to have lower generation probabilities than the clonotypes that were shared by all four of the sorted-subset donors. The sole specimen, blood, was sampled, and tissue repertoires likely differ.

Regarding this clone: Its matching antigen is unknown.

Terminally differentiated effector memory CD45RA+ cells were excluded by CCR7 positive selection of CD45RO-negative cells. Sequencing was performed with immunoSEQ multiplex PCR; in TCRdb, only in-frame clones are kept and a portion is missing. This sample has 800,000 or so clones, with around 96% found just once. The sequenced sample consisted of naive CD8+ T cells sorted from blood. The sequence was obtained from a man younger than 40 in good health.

CDR3 nucleotide sequence: TGTGCCAGCAGCGCCCAAAACATCACGAAGCGGTACGGGGAGCTGTTTTTT. Translation gives CASSAQNITKRYGELFF. The genes are TRBV5-8 and TRBJ2-2; tentatively, D is TRBD2 (5 bases). This CDR3 has 17 amino acids. Germline-derived CDR1 and CDR2 are SGHTS and YDEGEE. V shed 4 bases and J shed 7 bases, with 23 bases lying between them. The full variable domain, rest sourced from reference TRBV5-8 and TRBJ2-2, is EAGVTQSPTHLIKTRGQQATLRCSPISGHTSVYWYQQALGLGLQFLLWYDEGEERNRGNFPPRFSGRQFPNYSSELNVNALELEDSALYLCASSAQNITKRYGELFFGEGSRLTVL.